The clone carrying this T cell receptor (beta chain) occurred many times. A single record per CDR3 protein comes from TCRdb applying MiXCR to the 5' RACE reads. This table holds over 110,000 distinct CDR3 sequences, over 7% found once. This record comes from a study of T cells after yellow fever vaccination. Germline V gene sequence: CDR1 MNHEY, CDR2 SVGEGT. V dropped 6 bases and J dropped 7 bases, with 15 bases sitting between them. The CDR3 length is 13 residues. The sample in question was CD4+ T cells sorted from PBMCs, obtained 5 days after the yellow fever booster vaccination. This receptor was obtained from a man younger than 45 who received the YFV17D yellow fever vaccine. The chain has TRBV6-2 or TRBV6-3 and TRBJ2-5, with a tentative D call TRBD2 (6 bases). CDR3 sequence: CASSRGGPLTQYF. The CDR3 coding sequence is TGTGCCAGCAGCAGAGGAGGGCCACTGACCCAGTACTTC.